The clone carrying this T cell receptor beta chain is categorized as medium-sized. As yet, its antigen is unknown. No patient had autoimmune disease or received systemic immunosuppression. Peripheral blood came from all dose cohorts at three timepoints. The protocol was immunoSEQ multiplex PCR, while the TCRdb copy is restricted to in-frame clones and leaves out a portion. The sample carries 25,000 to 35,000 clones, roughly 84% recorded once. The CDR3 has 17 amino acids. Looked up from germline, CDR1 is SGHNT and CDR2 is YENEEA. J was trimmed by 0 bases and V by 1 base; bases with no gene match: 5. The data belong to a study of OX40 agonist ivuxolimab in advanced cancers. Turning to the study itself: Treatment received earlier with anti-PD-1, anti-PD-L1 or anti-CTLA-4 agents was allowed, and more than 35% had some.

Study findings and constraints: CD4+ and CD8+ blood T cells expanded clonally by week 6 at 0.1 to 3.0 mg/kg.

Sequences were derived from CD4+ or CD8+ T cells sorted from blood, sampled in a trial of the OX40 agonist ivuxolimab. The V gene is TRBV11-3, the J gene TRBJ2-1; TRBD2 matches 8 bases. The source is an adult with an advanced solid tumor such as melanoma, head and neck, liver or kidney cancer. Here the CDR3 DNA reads TGTGCCAGCAGCTTAGGACCGAGCGGGAGCTCCTACAATGAGCAGTTCTTC. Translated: CASSLGPSGSSYNEQFF.